This is a list of T cell receptor beta chains from one sample in a study of blood T cells in healthy people across ages. TCRdb fed the 5' RACE reads into MiXCR, producing one record per CDR3 protein. This table has around 1.5 million distinct CDR3 sequences, approximately 40% appearing once. Sequenced input: blood. The receptors here all came from a woman under 30 in good health. Each CDR3 is given with its conserved first and last residue. D genes are given only for firm matches. Size tells how often a clone was seen (once, few, many) or the class of an expanded clone, and some rows leave it out.

clone size,CDR3 length,D gene,V gene,J gene,CDR3 DNA,CDR3 protein
.,14,.,TRBV3-1,TRBJ2-1,TGTGCCAGCAGGCTAGGGGAGTGGAGCAATGAGCAGTTCTTC,CASRLGEWSNEQFF
.,16,TRBD1,TRBV15,TRBJ2-7,TGTGCCACCAGCAGAGATCCCCCGGGACAGGGGTACGAGCAGTACTTC,CATSRDPPGQGYEQYF
.,13,.,TRBV6-5,TRBJ1-4,TGTGCCAGCAGTCTTCCGGGGGCCGGGAAACTGTTTTTT,CASSLPGAGKLFF
few,15,.,TRBV7-2,TRBJ2-5,TGTGCCAGCAGCTTACAGCCAAGCCCCGTTGAGACCCAGTACTTC,CASSLQPSPVETQYF
.,15,.,TRBV4-1,TRBJ2-1,TGCGCCAGCAGCCATGAACCGACTAGTATAAATGAGCAGTTCTTC,CASSHEPTSINEQFF
few,14,TRBD1,TRBV7-9,TRBJ1-4,TGTGCCAGCAGCCCGACAGGGGAATATGAAAAACTGTTTTTT,CASSPTGEYEKLFF
.,15,TRBD2,TRBV29-1,TRBJ2-1,TGCAGCGCCTACCGGACTAGCGGGATCAGTGGTGAGCAGTTCTTC,CSAYRTSGISGEQFF
.,15,.,TRBV24-1,TRBJ2-5,TGTGCCACCAGTGACCCCGGAGGAGGGGTCAATGAGCAGTACTTC,CATSDPGGGVNEQYF
.,18,TRBD2,TRBV5-4,TRBJ2-3,TGTGCCAGCAGCTTGGGTATGGGACTAGCGGGAGAAGCAGATACGCAGTATTTT,CASSLGMGLAGEADTQYF
few,18,TRBD1,TRBV9,TRBJ2-6,TGTGCCAGCAGCGTTACAGGGGCCCTACTCTCTGGGGCCAACGTCCTGACTTTC,CASSVTGALLSGANVLTF
few,17,TRBD2,TRBV27,TRBJ2-4,TGTGCCAGCAAAGAGTCCAGACTAGCGGGGGGAGTGAACATTCAGTACTTC,CASKESRLAGGVNIQYF
few,12,.,TRBV20-1,TRBJ2-3,TGCAGTGCTACGGGGGAGAAGAATACGCAGTATTTT,CSATGEKNTQYF
.,14,TRBD2,TRBV28,TRBJ2-5,TGTGCCAGCAGGACCAGCGGGGGGGCGAAGACCCAGTACTTC,CASRTSGGAKTQYF
few,14,.,TRBV27,TRBJ1-1,TGTGCCAGCAGTTTTGGGAGGGGTGACACTGAAGCTTTCTTT,CASSFGRGDTEAFF
.,17,TRBD1,TRBV6-5,TRBJ1-4,TGTGCCAGCAGCTACTCGGGACAGGGGGCGACTAATGAAAAACTGTTTTTT,CASSYSGQGATNEKLFF
.,16,.,TRBV6-1,TRBJ1-2,TGTGCCAGCAGTGTAGGGTTAGCACAGGGTTCCTATGGCTACACCTTC,CASSVGLAQGSYGYTF
few,18,TRBD2,TRBV6-2/TRBV6-3,TRBJ2-7,TGTGCCAGCAGTCGGGGACTAGCGGCCCTCCCGAGCTCCTACGAGCAGTACTTC,CASSRGLAALPSSYEQYF
.,13,.,TRBV7-3,TRBJ1-1,TGTGCCAGCAGCGCGAGTGGGGGGTCTGAAGCTTTCTTT,CASSASGGSEAFF
.,14,.,TRBV7-2,TRBJ2-1,TGTGCCAGCAGCGTTAGTCCTACCTACAATGAGCAGTTCTTC,CASSVSPTYNEQFF
.,16,TRBD2,TRBV12-3/TRBV12-4,TRBJ2-4,TGTGCCAGCAGTTGGGGGACTAGCGGGGCCAAAAACATTCAGTACTTC,CASSWGTSGAKNIQYF
.,15,TRBD1,TRBV2,TRBJ1-4,TGTGCCAGCAGCAGTCCCGGGACAGCAAAAGAAAAACTGTTTTTT,CASSSPGTAKEKLFF
.,15,.,TRBV27,TRBJ1-3,TGTGCCAGCAGCACCCACGGGGAGGGGGGAAACACCATATATTTT,CASSTHGEGGNTIYF
.,17,TRBD2,TRBV7-2,TRBJ2-1,TGTGCCAGCAGCTTTGCAGCGGGAGGGATAACCTACAATGAGCAGTTCTTC,CASSFAAGGITYNEQFF